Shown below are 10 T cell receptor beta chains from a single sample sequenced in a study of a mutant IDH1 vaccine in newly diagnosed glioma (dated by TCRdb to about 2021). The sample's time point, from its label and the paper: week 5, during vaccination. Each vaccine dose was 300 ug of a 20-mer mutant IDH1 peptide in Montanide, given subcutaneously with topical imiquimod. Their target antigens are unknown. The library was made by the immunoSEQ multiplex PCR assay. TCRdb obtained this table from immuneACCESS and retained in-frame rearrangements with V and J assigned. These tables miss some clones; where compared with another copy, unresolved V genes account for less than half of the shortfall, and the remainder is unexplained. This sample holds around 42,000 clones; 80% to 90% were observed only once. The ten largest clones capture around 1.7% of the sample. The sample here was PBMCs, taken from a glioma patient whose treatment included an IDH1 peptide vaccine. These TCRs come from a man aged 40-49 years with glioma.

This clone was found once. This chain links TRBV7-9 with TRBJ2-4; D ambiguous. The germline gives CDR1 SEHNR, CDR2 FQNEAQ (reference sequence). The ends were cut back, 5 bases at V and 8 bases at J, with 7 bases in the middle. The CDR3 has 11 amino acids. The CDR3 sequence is CASSGSDIQYF. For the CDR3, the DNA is TGTGCCAGCAGCGGCTCTGACATTCAGTACTTC.

The CDR3 nucleotides read TGTGCCAGCAGCCGCCCGGGCGCCTACGAGCAGTACTTC. Amino acids: CASSRPGAYEQYF. V usage is TRBV5-4 and J usage is TRBJ2-7; D ambiguous. This CDR3 contains 13 residues. Trimming left V 4 bases short and J 2 bases short, with 10 bases between. CDR1 and CDR2 (germline): SGHNT, YYREEE (reference sequence).

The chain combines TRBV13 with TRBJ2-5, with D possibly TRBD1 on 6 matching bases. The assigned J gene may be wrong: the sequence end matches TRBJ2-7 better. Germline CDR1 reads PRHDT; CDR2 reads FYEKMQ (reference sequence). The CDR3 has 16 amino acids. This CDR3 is CASSLAKSQGGHEQYF. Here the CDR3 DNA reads TGTGCCAGCAGCTTAGCGAAATCACAGGGTGGCCACGAGCAGTACTTC.

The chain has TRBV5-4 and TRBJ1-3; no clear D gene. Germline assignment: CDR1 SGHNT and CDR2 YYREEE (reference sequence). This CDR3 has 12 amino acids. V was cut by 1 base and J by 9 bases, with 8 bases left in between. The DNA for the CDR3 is TGTGCCAGCAGCTTGCCCGTCGGCACCATATATTTT. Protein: CASSLPVGTIYF.

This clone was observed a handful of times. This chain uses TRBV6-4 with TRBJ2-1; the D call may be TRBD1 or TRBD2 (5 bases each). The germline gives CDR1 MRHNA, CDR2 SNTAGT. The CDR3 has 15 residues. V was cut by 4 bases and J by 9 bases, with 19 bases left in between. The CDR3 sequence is CASSVGTGYPREQFF. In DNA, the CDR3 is TGTGCCAGCAGTGTGGGGACGGGCTACCCTCGTGAGCAGTTCTTC.

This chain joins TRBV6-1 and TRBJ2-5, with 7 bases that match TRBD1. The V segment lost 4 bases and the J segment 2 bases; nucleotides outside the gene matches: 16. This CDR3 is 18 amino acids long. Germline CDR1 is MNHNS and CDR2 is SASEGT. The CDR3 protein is CASSGYGTAPVGQETQYF. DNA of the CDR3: TGTGCCAGCAGTGGCTACGGGACAGCCCCCGTTGGGCAAGAGACCCAGTACTTC.

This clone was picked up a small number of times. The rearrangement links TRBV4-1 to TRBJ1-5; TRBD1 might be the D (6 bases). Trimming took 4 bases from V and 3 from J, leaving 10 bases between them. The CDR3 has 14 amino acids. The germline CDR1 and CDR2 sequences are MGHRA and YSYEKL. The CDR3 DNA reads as TGCGCCAGCAGCCTCAGGGGTTCCAATCAGCCCCAGCATTTT. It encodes CASSLRGSNQPQHF.

The CDR3 region is CSEGDGPDTQYF. CDR3 coding DNA: TGCAGCGAGGGGGATGGGCCAGATACGCAGTATTTT. J is TRBJ2-3 and V is TRBV29-1; weak D call: TRBD1 (6 bases). The V gene's germline CDR1 is SQVTM and CDR2 ANQGSEA. The CDR3 spans 12 residues. The V gene lost 7 bases and the J gene lost 4 bases, with 12 bases spanning the gap.

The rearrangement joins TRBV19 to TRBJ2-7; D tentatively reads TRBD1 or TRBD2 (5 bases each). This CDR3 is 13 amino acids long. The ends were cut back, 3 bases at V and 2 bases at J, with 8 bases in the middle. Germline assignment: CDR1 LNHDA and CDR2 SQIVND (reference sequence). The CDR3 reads CASSIGGTYEQYF. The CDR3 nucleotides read TGTGCCAGTAGTATTGGGGGTACCTACGAGCAGTACTTC.

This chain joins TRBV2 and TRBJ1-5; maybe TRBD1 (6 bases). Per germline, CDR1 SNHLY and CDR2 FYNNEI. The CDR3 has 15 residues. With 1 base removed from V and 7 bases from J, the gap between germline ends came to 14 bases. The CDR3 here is CASSEDRGAGQPQHF. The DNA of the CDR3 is TGTGCCAGCAGTGAAGATAGGGGGGCTGGACAGCCCCAGCATTTT.